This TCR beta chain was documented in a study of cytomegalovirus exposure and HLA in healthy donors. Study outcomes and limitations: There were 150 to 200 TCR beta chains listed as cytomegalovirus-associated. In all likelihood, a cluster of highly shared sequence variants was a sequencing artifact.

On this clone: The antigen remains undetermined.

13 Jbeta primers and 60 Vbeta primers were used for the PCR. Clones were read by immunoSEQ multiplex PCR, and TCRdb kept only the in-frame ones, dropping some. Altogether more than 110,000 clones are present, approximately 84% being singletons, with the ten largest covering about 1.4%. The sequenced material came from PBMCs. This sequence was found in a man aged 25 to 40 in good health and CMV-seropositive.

This CDR3 reads CASSLHTNRGRDGYTF. The CDR3 nucleotides are TGTGCCAGCAGCCTGCATACGAATCGGGGAAGGGATGGCTACACCTTC. V gene TRBV7-9 combines with J gene TRBJ1-2; D call uncertain. Germline CDR1 SEHNR, CDR2 FQNEAQ (reference sequence). This CDR3 spans 16 amino acids. Trimming stripped 5 bases from V and 6 bases from J, with 22 bases between.